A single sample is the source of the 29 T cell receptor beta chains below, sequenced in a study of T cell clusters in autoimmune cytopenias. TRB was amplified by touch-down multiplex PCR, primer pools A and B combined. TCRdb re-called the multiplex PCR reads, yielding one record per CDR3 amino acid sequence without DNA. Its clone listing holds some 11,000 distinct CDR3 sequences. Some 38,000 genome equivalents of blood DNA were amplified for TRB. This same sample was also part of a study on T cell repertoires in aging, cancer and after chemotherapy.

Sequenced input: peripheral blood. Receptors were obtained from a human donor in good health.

CDR3: CASSEAGRAYLHEKLFF. The chain couples TRBV6-5 to TRBJ1-4. There are 17 residues in the CDR3. Germline lookup yields CDR1 MNHEY and CDR2 SVGAGI.

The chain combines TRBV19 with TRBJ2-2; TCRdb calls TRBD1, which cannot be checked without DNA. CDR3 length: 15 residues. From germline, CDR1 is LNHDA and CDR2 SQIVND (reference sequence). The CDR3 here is CASKETAPNTGELFF. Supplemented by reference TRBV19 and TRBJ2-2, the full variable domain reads DGGITQSPKYLFRKEGQNVTLSCEQNLNHDAMYWYRQDPGQGLRLIYYSQIVNDFQKGDIAEGYSVSREKKESFPLTVTSAQKNPTAFYLCASKETAPNTGELFFGEGSRLTVL.

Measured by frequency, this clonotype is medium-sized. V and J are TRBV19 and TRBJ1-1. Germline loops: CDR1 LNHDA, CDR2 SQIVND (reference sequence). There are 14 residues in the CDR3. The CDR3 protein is CASSIDPSGTEAFF.

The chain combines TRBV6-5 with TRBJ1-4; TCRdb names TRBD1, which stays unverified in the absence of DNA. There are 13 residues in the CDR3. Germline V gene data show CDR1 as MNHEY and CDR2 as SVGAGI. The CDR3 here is CASKTGANEKLFF.

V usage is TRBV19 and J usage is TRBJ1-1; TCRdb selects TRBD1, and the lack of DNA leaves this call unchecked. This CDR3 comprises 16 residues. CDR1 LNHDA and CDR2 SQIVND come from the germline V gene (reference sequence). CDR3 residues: CASSPGTGVSNTEAFF.

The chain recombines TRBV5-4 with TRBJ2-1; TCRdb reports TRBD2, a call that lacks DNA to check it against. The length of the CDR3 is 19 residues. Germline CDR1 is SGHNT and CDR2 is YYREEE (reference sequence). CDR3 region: CASSWRTSGRAKEFNEQFF.

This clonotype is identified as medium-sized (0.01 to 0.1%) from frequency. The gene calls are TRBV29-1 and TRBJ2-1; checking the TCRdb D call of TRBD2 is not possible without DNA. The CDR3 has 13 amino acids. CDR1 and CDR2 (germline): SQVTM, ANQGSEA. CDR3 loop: CSVRPSGVNEQFF.

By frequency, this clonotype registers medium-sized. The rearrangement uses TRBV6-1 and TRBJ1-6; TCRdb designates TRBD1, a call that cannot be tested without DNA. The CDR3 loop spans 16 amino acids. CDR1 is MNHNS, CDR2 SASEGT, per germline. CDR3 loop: CASSEFPGQGNSPLHF.

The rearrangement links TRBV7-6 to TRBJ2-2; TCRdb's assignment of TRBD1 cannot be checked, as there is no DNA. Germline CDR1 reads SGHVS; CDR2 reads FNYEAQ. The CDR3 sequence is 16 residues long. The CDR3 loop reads CASSPLLPVNTGELFF.

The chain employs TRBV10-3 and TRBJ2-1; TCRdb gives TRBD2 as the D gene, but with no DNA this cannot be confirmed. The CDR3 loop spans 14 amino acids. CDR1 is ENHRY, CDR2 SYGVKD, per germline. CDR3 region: CAISRAGVRDEQFF.

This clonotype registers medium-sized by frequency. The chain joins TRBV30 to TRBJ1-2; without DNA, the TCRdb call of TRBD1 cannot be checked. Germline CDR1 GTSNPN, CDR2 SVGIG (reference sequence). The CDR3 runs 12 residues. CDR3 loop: CAWSPGQAGYTF.

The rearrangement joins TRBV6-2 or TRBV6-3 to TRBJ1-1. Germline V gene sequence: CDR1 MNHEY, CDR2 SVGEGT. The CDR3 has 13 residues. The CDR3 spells CASSYVWDTEAFF.

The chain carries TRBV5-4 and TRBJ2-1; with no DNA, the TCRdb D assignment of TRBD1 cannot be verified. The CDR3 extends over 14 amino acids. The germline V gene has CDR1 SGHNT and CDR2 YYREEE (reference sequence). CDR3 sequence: CASKRDSSYNEQFF.

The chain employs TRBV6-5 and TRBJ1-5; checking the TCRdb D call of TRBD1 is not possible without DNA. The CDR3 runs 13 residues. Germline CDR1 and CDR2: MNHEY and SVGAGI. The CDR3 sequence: CASSYDALEPQHF.

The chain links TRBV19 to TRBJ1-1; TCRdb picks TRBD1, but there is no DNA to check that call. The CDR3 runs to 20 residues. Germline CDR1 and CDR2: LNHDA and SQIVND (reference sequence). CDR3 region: CASSIGIGRRGSLSNTEAFF.

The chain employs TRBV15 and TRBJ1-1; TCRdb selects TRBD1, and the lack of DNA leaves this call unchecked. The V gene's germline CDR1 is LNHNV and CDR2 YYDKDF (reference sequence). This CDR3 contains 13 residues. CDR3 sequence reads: CATSTRGDTEAFF.

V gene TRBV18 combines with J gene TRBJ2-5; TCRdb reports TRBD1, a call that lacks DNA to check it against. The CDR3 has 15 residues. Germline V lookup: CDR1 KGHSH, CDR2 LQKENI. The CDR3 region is CASSVRQGRQETQYF.

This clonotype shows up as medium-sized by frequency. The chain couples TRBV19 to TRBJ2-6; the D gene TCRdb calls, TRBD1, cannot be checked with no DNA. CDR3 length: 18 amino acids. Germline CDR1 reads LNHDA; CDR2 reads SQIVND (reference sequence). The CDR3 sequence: CASTFRGQGARGANVLTF.

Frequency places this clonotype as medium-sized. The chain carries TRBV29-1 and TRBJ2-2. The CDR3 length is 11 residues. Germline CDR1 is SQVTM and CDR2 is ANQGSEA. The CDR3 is CSGGGTGELFF.

CDR3 in amino acids: CASSLDRANSPLHF. The chain couples TRBV6-1 to TRBJ1-6; TCRdb names TRBD1, which stays unverified in the absence of DNA. This CDR3 spans 14 amino acids. Looked up from germline, CDR1 is MNHNS and CDR2 is SASEGT.

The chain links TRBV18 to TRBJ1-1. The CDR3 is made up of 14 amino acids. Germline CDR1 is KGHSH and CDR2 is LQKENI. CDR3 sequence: CASSPRSGSTEAFF.

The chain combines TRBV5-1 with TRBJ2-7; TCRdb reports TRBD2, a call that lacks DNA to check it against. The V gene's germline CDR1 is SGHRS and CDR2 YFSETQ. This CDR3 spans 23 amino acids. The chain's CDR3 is CASSSFRALAGGGPSMSSYEQYF.

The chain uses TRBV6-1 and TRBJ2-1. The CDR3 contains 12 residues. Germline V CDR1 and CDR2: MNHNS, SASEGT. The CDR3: CASTGAGDEQFF.

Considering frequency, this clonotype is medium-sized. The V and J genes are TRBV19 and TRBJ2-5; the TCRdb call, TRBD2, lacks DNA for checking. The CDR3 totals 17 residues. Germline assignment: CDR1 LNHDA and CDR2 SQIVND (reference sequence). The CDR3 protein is CASSMRGSGGPQETQYF.

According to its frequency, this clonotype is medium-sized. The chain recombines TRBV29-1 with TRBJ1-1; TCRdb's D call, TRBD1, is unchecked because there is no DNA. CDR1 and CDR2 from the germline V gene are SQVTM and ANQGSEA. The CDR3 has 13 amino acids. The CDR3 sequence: CSVVLRGYTEAFF.

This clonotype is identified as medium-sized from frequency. This CDR3 reads CATSPRGTYNEQFF. This chain joins TRBV15 and TRBJ2-1; TCRdb picks TRBD2, but there is no DNA to check that call. This CDR3 comprises 14 residues. Germline V lookup: CDR1 LNHNV, CDR2 YYDKDF (reference sequence).

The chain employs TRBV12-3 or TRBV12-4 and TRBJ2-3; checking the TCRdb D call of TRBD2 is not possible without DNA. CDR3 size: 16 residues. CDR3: CASSPERGSNTDTQYF.

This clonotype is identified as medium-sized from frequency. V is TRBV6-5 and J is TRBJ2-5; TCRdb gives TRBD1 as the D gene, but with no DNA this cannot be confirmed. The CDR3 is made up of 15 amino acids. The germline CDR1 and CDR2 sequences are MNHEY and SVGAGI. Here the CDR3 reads CASSYDRGPRETQYF.

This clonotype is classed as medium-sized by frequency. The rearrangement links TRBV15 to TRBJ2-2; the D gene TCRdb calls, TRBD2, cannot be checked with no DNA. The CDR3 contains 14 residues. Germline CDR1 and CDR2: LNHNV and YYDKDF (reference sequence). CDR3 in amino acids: CATSRDRAPGELFF. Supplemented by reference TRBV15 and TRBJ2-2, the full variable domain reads DAMVIQNPRYQVTQFGKPVTLSCSQTLNHNVMYWYQQKSSQAPKLLFHYYDKDFNNEADTPDNFQSRRPNTSFCFLDIRSPGLGDTAMYLCATSRDRAPGELFFGEGSRLTVL.